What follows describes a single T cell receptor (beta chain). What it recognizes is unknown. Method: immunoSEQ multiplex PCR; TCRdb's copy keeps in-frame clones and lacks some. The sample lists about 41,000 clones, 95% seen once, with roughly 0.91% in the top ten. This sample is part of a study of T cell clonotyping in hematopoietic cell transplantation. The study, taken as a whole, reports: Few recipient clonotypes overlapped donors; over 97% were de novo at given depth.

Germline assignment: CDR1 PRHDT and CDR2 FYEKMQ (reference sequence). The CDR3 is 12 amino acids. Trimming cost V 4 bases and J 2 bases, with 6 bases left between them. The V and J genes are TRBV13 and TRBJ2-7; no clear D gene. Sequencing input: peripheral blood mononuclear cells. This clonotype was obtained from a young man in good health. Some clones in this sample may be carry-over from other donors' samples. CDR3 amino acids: CASSYYPYEQYF. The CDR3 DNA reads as TGTGCCAGCAGCTATTATCCCTACGAGCAGTACTTC.